At least ten counts were recorded for the clone carrying this T cell receptor beta chain. Its antigen is unknown. Uncontrolled infections, other autoimmune diseases, pregnancy or lactation led to exclusion of patients. What was amplified from RNA transcripts were TCR beta CDR3 regions. The HTBI primer set drove a first-round RT-PCR of the TCR CDR3. TCRdb ran MiXCR on the multiplex PCR reads and lists one entry per CDR3 protein. Of some 460,000 distinct CDR3 sequences in the sample, roughly 14% were seen once. The entry originates in a study of T cells in Graves' hyperthyroidism and ophthalmopathy. The V gene lost 0 bases and the J gene lost 6 bases, with 6 bases spanning the gap. Germline loops: CDR1 ENHRY, CDR2 SYGVKD. The CDR3 spans 13 residues. Whole-study findings and limits: Within blood appeared most thyroid clonotypes that had expanded above 0.001.

Sequencing was done on a sample of blood. This chain uses TRBV10-3 with TRBJ2-1; D unresolved. The TCR comes from a woman younger than 35 with Graves' hyperthyroidism. As DNA, the CDR3 is TGTGCCATCAGTGAGTCGACGGCCAATGAGCAGTTCTTC. This sequence encodes CAISESTANEQFF.